This T cell receptor (beta chain) was sequenced for a study of T-cell reconstitution after alpha-beta-depleted transplantation in children. Points from the study as a whole: In some patients, recipient T cells and intrathymic progenitors surviving conditioning explained high day-60 diversity. T-cell counts and diversity at one year post-transplant came mainly from newly produced T cells.

Unique molecular identifiers were incorporated into the prepared TCRbeta library. TCRdb reanalysed the PCR reads using MiXCR and keeps one entry per CDR3 protein. The data show over 400,000 distinct CDR3 sequences, 43% seen once. V shed 6 bases and J shed 2 bases, with 12 bases lying between them. Looked up from germline, CDR1 is DFQATT and CDR2 is SNEGSKA (reference sequence). CDR3 length equals 13 residues. As regards this clonotype: The antigen is undetermined.

The receptor was isolated from a girl aged 2 to 10 with aplastic anemia, due to receive a stem cell transplant. V is TRBV20-1 and J is TRBJ2-3; either TRBD1 or TRBD2 may fit D (5 bases each). Source: PBMCs, taken before TCRalphabeta/CD19-depleted stem cell transplant. The CDR3, as DNA: TGCAGTGCCCTTGGGACCTTCACAGATACGCAGTATTTT. This sequence encodes CSALGTFTDTQYF.